The clone carrying this T cell receptor beta chain was observed a few times. Its antigen is undetermined. With V trimmed by 5 bases and J by 5 bases, 8 bases remained unmatched. This CDR3 contains 14 residues. The germline V gene has CDR1 DFQATT and CDR2 SNEGSKA (reference sequence). These data come from a study of blood T cells in healthy people across ages. Through a sample-barcoded 5' primer and a J-beta primer mix, a second PCR was run for roughly 6 to 12 cycles. TCRdb re-called the 5' RACE reads with MiXCR, one entry per CDR3 protein. Counted here are about 640,000 distinct CDR3 sequences, less than 35% occurring once; the ten biggest clones make up 15% to 19%. Findings and limits, study-wide: Correlation between TCR beta diversity and naive T cell percentage was strong. Age showed a roughly linear inverse relationship with TCR beta diversity per million T cells.

V is TRBV20-1 and J is TRBJ1-1; 10 bases align to TRBD1. The material sequenced was blood. The sequence came from a woman aged 80 or over in good health. CDR3: CSAPRTGGRTEAFF. The CDR3 DNA is TGCAGTGCTCCCCGGACAGGGGGAAGGACTGAAGCTTTCTTT.